This entry is about one T cell receptor beta chain. As yet, its antigen is unknown. The data are from a study of shared clonotypes between healthy human individuals. The V and J ends lost 5 bases and 10 bases, in that order; junction bases with no gene match: 19. CDR1 and CDR2 from the germline V gene are SGHTA and FQGNSA. This CDR3 has 17 residues. DNA at about 190 ng, 25,000 to 35,000 T cell genomes, went into sorted-subset replicate PCRs. Per the original methods: Sequence data from immunoSEQ were junction-only and lacked quality scores; consequently, filtering differed. TCRdb's copy holds only in-frame clones and misses some; the assay was immunoSEQ multiplex PCR. The V and J calls and clone size were taken over from that table, and D and trimming were inferred from the DNA. The sample yields about 1.1 million clones, 75% to 85% seen once. Overall study results and limits: Clonotypes shared by all four sorted-subset donors had higher generation probabilities than non-shared clonotypes.

Subsets obtained from CD4+ cells comprised CD45RA+ naive and CD45RA-negative memory cells. The sequence was obtained from a man aged 18 to 29 in good health. Some clones in this sample may be carry-over from other donors' samples. V gene TRBV7-2 combines with J gene TRBJ1-4; 7 nucleotides line up with TRBD1. The sample taken for sequencing was memory CD4+ T cells from PBMCs. Indicated subset: CD45RA-negative fraction. In DNA form, the CDR3 reads TGTGCCAGCAGCCTCGGGACAGCAATACCCCCCTTAGGAAAACTGTTTTTT. Amino acid sequence: CASSLGTAIPPLGKLFF.